This T cell receptor beta chain was retrieved from a study of blood T cell repertoires in COVID-19. Across the study: T cells, B-cell-depleted T cells, or PBMCs provided the cDNA or gDNA that served as material.

With 7 bases removed from V and 4 bases from J, the gap between germline ends came to 8 bases. In germline, CDR1 is MDHEN, CDR2 SYDVKM. The CDR3 consists of 11 residues. In the source study's methods: Amplification of reference gene primers was used by the study to estimate nucleated cell counts. Sequenced by immunoSEQ multiplex PCR; TCRdb stores in-frame clones only, minus some. V and J calls and clone size follow that table, whereas D and trimming were derived from the DNA. The top ten hold 19% of the sample, which has over 95,000 clones, around nine tenths seen once. The clonotype comes from a human donor with acute or convalescent COVID-19. The donor label of this sample is uncertain. The chain joins TRBV28 to TRBJ2-7; tentatively, D is TRBD2 (5 bases). Sequenced: peripheral blood. In DNA form, the CDR3 reads TGTGCCAGCATGCGACTATACGAGCAGTACTTC. It translates to CASMRLYEQYF.